This TCR beta chain was sequenced in a study of T cells after yellow fever vaccination (dated by TCRdb to between 2018 and 2021). Broadly, across the study: The SMART-Seq v4 Ultra Low Input RNA kit was used to prepare libraries from fractions with low cell numbers. Blood samples were taken at several timepoints before and after primary and secondary immunization, and bulk PBMC replicates and cell subsets were isolated. To follow T-cell clones before and after both primary and booster YFV17D yellow fever vaccination, bulk TCR alpha and beta repertoires underwent longitudinal sequencing. Two healthy male donors, one aged 18 to 30 and one aged 30 to 40 years, were included in the cohort.

Overall study results and their limits: A small share of clonotypes occurred in both CD4 and CD8 compartments, likely arising from convergent recombination. The study included only two donors, which limits how far the findings can be generalized. Most clones expanded after primary vaccination were re-detected after the booster (approximately 96% of CD4 and around 88% of CD8), suggesting broad memory maintenance. Compared with the primary T-cell response, the secondary T-cell response was weaker but faster, peaking on day 5 rather than day 15. FACS-sorted repertoires could contain abundant contaminating clonotypes from the bulk population, so computational filtering was required.

Synthesis of TCR cDNA relied on 5'RACE template switching, a step that introduced a universal primer site along with unique molecular identifiers. Priming of cDNA synthesis was performed from both the TCR alpha and TCR beta constant segments. Two PCR steps were used to amplify libraries, with sample barcodes and sequencing adapters being added in the second step. Libraries were sequenced on Illumina HiSeq 2500 (2x100 bp) or NovaSeq (2x150 bp). The published analysis was carried out like this. Demultiplexing of reads and collapsing into UMI consensus sequences were performed with MIGEC, and V(D)J alignment was carried out with MiXCR. Using edgeR on replicate PBMC samples, clonotypes were called vaccine-responding if FDR was below 0.01 and the log2 fold change was above 5 up to day 15. Bulk clonotypes were assigned CD4 or CD8 identity according to which sequenced CD4 or CD8 repertoire held them at higher abundance. In TCRdb, the public reads were trimmed at Q25 with fastp and aligned with MiXCR, with productive beta chains retained. A single entry per CDR3 protein holds the most common genes and DNA from its merged rows. The V and J calls come from TCRdb's annotation, not from the publication. This sample holds roughly 50,000 distinct CDR3 sequences; roughly 7.4% were observed only once. The top ten hold more than 25% of the sample.

This clonotype was found many times. The clone's antigen remains unknown. No much larger clone is present one base from it, and per-base qualities are unavailable. V and J are truncated by 3 bases and 6 bases respectively, leaving an intervening sequence of 5 bases. Sequences MGHDK (CDR1) and SYGVNS (CDR2) are obtained from the germline V gene. Measured from the cysteine to the phenylalanine, the CDR3 is 11 residues long. Just the 33-base CDR3 DNA is kept, in frame starting at base 1. This specimen's treatment or condition label, per the study, means: live attenuated yellow fever vaccine strain. A standard Ficoll-Paque protocol was used to isolate PBMCs from peripheral blood. CD4 and CD8 T-cell fractions were isolated with Dynabeads CD4 and CD8 positive selection kits. RNA was extracted with TriZol from bulk PBMCs, CD4 and CD8 fractions, and dextramer-positive and dextramer-negative fractions.

The V gene is TRBV25-1 and the J gene is TRBJ1-2; no D gene is confidently identified. The receptor was derived from a young man who received the YFV17D yellow fever vaccine. Sequencing used CD8+ T cells sorted from PBMCs, obtained approximately 15 days after the first yellow fever vaccination. The CDR3 has the sequence CASSDGNGYTF. The DNA sequence follows: TGTGCCAGCAGTGATGGTAATGGCTACACCTTC.